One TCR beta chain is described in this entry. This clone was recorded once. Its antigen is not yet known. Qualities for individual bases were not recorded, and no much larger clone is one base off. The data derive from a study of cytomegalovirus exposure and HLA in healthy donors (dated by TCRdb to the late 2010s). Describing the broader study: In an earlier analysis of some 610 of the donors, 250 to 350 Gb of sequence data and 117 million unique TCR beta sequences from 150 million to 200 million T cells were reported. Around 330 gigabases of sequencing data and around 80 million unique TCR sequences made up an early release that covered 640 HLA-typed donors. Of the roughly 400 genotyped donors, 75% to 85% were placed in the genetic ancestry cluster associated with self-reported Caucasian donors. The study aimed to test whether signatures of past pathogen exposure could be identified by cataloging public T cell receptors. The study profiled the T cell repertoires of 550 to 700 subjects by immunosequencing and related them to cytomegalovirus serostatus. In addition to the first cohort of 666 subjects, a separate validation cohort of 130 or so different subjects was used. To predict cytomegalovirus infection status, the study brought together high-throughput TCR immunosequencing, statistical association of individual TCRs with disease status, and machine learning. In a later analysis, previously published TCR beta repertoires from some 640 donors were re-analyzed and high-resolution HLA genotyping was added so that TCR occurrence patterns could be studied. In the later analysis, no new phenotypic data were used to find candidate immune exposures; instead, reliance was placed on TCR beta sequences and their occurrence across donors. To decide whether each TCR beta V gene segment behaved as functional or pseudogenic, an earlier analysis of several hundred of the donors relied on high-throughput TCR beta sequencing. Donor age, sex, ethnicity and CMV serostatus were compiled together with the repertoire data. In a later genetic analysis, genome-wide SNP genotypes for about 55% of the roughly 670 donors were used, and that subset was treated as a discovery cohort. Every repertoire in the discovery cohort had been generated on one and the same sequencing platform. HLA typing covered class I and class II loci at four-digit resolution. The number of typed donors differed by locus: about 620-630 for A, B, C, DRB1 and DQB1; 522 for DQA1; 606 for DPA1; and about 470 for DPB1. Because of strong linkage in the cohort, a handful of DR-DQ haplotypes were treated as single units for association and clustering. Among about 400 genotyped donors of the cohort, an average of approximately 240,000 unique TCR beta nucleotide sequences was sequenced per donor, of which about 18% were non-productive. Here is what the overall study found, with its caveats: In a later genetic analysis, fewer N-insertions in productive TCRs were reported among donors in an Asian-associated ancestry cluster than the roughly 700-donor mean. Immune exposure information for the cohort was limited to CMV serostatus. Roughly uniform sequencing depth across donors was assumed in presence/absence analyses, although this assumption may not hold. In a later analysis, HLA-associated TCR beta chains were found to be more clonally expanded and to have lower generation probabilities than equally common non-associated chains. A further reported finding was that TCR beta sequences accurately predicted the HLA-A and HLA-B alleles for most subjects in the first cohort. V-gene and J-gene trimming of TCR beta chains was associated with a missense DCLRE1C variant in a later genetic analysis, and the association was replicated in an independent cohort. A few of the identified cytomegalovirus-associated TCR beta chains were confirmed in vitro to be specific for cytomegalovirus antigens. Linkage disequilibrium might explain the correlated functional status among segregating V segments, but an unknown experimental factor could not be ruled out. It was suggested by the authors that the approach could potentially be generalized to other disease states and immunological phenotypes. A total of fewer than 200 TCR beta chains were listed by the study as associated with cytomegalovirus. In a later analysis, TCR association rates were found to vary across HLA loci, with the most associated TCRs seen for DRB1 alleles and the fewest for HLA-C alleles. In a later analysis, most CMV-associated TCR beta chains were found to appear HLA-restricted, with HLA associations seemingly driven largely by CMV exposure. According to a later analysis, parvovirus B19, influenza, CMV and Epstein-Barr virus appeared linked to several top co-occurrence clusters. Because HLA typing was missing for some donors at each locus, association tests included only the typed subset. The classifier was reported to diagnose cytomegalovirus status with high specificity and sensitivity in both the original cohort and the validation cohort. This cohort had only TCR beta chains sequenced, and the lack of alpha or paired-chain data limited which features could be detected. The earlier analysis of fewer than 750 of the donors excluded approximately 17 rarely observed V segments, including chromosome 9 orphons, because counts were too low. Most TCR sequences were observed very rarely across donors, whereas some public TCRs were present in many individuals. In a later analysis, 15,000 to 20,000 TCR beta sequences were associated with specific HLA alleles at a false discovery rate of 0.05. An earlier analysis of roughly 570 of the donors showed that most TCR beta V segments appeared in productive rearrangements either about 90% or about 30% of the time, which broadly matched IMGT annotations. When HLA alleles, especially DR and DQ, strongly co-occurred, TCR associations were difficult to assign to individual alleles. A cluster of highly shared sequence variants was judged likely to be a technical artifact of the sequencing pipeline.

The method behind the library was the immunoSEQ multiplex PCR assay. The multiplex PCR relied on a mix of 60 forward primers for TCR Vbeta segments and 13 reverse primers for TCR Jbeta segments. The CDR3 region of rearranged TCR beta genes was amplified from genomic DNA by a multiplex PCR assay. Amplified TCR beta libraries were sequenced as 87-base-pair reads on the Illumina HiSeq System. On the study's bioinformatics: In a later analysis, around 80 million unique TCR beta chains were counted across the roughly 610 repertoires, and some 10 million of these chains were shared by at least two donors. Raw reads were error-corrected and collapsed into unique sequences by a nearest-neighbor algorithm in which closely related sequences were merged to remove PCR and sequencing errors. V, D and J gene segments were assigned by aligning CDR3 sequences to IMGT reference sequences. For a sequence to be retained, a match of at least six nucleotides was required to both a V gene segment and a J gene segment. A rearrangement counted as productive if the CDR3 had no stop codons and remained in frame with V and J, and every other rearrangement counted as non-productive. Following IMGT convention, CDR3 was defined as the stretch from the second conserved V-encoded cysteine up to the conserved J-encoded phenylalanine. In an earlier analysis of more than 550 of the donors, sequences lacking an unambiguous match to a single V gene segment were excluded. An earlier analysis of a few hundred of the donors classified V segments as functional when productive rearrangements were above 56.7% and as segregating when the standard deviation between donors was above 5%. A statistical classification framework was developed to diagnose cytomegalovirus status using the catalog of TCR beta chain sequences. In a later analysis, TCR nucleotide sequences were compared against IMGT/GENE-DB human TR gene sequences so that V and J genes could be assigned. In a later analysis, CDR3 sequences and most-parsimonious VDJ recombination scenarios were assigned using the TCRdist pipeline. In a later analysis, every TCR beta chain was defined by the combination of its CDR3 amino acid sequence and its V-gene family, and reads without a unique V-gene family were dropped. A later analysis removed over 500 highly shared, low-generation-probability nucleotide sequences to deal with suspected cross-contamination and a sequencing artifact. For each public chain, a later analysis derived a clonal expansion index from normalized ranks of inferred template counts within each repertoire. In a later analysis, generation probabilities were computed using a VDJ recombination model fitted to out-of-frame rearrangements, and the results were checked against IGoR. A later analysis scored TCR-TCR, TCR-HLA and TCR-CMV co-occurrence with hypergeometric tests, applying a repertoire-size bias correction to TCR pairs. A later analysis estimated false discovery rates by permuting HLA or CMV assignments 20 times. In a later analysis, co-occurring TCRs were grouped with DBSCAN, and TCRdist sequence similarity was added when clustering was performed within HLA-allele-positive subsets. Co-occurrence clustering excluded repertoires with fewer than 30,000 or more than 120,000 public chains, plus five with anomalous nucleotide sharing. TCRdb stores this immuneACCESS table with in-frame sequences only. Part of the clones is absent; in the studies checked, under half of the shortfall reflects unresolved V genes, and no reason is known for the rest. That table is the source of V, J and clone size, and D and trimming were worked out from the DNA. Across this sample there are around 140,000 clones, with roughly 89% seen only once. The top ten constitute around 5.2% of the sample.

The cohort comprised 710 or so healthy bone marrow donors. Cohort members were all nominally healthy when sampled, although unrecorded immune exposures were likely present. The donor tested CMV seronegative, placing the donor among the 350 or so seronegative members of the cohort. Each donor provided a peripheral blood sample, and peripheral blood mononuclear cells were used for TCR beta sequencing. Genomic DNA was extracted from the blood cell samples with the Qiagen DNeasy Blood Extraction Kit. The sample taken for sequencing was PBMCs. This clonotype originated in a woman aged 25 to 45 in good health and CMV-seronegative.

At the DNA level, the sequence is TGTGCCAGCAGTCGGACTAGCGGGAGTAGCGAGCAGTACTTC. Its translation is CASSRTSGSSEQYF. The chain uses TRBV28 and TRBJ2-7; a stretch of 13 junction bases matches TRBD2. The CDR1 and CDR2 encoded by the germline V gene are MDHEN and SYDVKM. Spanning cysteine to phenylalanine, the CDR3 consists of 14 amino acids. Only the CDR3 region is kept as DNA, spanning 42 bases read in frame from base 1. Relative to germline, V is missing 5 bases and J is missing 6 bases, with 4 bases of the junction outside any gene match.